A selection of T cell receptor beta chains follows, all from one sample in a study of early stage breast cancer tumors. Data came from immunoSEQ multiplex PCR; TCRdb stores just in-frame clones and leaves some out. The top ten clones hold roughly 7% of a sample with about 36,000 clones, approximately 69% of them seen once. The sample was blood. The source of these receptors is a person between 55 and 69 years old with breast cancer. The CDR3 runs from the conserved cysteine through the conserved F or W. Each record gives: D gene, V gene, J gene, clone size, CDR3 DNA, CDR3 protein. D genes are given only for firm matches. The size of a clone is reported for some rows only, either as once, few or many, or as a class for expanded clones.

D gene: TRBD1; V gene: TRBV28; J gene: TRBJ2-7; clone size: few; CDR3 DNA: TGTGCCAGCAGTCCCCCAGGGGGCATTGGCTACGAGCAGTACTTC; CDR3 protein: CASSPPGGIGYEQYF
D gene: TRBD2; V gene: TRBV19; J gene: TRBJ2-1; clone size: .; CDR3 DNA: TGTGCCAGTAGTATTAGTAGCGGGAGAAATGAGCAGTTCTTC; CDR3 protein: CASSISSGRNEQFF
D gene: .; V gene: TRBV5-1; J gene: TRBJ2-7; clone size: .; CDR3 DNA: TGCGCCAGCAGCTTGGGGGATCGCGAGCAGTACTTC; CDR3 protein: CASSLGDREQYF
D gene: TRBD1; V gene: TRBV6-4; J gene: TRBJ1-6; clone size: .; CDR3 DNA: TGTGCCAGCAGTCGGACAGGGGGGAATTCACCCCTCCACTTT; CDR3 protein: CASSRTGGNSPLHF
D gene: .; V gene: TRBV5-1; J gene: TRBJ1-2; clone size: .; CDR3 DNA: TGCGCCAGCAGCTTGGAGGGTAACTATGGCTACACCTTC; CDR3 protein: CASSLEGNYGYTF
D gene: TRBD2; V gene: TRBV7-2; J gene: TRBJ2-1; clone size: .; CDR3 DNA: TGTGCCAGCAGCACCCGCAGACTAGCGGGATACAATGAGCAGTTCTTC; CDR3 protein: CASSTRRLAGYNEQFF
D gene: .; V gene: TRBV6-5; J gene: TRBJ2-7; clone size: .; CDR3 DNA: TGTGCCAGCAGTGGTCGAGGCGAGCAGTACTTC; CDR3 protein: CASSGRGEQYF
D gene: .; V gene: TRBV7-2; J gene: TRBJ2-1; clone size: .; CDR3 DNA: TGTGCCAGCAGCTTATCGGGGAACTCCTACAATGAGCAGTTCTTC; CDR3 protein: CASSLSGNSYNEQFF
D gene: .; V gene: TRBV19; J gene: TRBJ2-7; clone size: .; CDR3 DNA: TGTGCCAGTAGTATAGGGGGGGCGCTGACCTACGAGCAGTACTTC; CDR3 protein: CASSIGGALTYEQYF
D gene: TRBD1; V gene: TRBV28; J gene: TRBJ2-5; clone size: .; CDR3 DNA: TGTGCCAGCAGTGTGGGACAGGTAGAGACCCAGTACTTC; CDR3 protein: CASSVGQVETQYF
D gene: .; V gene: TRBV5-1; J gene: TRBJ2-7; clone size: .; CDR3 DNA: TGCGCCAGCAGCTCGACCACTGAGGCTAGATTCTACGAGCAGTACTTC; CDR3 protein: CASSSTTEARFYEQYF
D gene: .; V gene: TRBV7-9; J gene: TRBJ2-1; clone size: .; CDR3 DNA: TGTGCCAGCAGCCTAGAGGACAGAGGCTACAATGAGCAGTTCTTC; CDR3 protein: CASSLEDRGYNEQFF
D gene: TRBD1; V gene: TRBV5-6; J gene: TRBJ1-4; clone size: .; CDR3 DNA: TGTGCCAGCAGCCGTGGACAGGCTAATGAAAAACTGTTTTTT; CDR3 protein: CASSRGQANEKLFF
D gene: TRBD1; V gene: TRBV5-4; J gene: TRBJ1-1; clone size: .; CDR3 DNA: TGTGCCAGCAGCGGCCGGGACAGGGGAGAAGCTTTCTTT; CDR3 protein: CASSGRDRGEAFF
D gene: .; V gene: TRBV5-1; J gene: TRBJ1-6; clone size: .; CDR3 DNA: TGCGCCAGCGCGACTGGGGGACGGACTAATTCACCCCTCCACTTT; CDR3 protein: CASATGGRTNSPLHF
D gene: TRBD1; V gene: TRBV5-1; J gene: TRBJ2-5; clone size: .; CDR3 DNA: TGCGCCAGCAGCTCGGACAGGAGGGAGACCCAGTACTTC; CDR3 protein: CASSSDRRETQYF
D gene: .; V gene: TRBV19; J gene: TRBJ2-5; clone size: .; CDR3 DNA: TGTGCCAGTAGTATAGCTTCTTCCGGAGAGACCCAGTACTTC; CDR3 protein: CASSIASSGETQYF
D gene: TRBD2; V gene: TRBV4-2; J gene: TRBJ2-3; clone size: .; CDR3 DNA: TGTGCCAGCAGCCAAGGGTTTAGTAGCGGGGGGGCGGAAGATACGCAGTATTTT; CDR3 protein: CASSQGFSSGGAEDTQYF
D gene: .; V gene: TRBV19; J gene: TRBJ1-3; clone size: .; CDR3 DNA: TGTGCCAGTAGTACAGACCTGCGAAACACCATATATTTT; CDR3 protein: CASSTDLRNTIYF
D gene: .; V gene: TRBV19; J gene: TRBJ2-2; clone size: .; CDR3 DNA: TGTGCCAGTACGGAAGGGAACACCGGGGAGCTGTTTTTT; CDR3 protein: CASTEGNTGELFF
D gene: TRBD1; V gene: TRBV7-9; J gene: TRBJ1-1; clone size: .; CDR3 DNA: TGTGCCAGCAGCTTGACAGGGGGACAGATAACTGAAGCTTTCTTT; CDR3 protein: CASSLTGGQITEAFF
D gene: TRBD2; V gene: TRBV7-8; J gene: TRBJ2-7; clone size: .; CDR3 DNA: TGTGCCAGCAGCTTAAGTCTAGCGGCCTCCTACGAGCAGTACTTC; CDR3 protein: CASSLSLAASYEQYF
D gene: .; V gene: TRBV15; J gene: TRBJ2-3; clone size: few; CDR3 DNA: TGTGCCACCAGCAGGGCTAGCTTGGTAGATACGCAGTATTTT; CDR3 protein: CATSRASLVDTQYF
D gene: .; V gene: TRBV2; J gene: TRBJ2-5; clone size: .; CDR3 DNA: TGTGCCAGCAGTAACAGGGTAGGGACCCAGTACTTC; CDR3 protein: CASSNRVGTQYF
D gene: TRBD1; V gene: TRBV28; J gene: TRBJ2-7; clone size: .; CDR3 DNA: TGTGCCAGCAGGGGGACAGTCTACGAGCAGTACTTC; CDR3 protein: CASRGTVYEQYF
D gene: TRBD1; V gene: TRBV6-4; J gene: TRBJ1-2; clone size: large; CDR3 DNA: TGTGCCAGCAGTGACACCGGACAGGGTGTTGGTGGCTACACCTTC; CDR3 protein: CASSDTGQGVGGYTF
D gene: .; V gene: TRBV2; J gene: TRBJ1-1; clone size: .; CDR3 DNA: TGTGCCACCACGGGGGGGCGATCCACTGAAGCTTTCTTT; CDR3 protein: CATTGGRSTEAFF
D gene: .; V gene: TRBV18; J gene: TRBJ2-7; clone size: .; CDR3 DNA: TGTGCCAGCTCACCACCGTTCGGAGGGTCGGTATCCTACGAGCAGTACTTC; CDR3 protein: CASSPPFGGSVSYEQYF
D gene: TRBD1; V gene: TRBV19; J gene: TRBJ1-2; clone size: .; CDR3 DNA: TGTGCCAGTAGCACCGCCGGGACAGGGGGCGACGGCTACACCTTC; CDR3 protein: CASSTAGTGGDGYTF
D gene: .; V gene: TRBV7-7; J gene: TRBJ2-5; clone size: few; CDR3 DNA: TGTGCTAGCAGCCGCTCGGGGGAGAGGGAGACCCAGTACTTC; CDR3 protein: CASSRSGERETQYF
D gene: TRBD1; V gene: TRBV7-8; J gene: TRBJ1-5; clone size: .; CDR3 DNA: TGTGCCAGCAGCTTACGGAGGGACAGGGGAAGCCCCCAGCATTTT; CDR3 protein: CASSLRRDRGSPQHF
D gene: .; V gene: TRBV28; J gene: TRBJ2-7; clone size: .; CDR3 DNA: TGTGCCAGCATTCGAGGGCCGACCTACGAGCAGTACTTC; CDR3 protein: CASIRGPTYEQYF
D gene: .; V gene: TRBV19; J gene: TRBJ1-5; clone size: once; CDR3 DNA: TGTGCCAGTAGTAAGTATTTGGACAGCCAACGAGGGGGCAATCAGCCCCAGCATTTT; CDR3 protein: CASSKYLDSQRGGNQPQHF
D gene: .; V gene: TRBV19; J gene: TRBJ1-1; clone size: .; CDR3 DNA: TGTGCCAGTAGTATAGCTGGAGGAATGAACACTGAAGCTTTCTTT; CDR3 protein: CASSIAGGMNTEAFF
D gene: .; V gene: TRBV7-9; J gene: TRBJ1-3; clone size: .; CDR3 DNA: TGTGCCAGCAGAACCCAGACGCGTGGAAACACCATATATTTT; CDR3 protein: CASRTQTRGNTIYF
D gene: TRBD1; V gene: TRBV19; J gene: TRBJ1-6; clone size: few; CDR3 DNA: TGTGCCAGTAGGGCGACAGGGGGTAATTCACCCCTCCACTTT; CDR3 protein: CASRATGGNSPLHF
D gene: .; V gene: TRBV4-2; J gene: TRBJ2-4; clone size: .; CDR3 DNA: TGTGCCAGCAGCCAATTACTTACAGGGTTAGCCAAAAACATTCAGTACTTC; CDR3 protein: CASSQLLTGLAKNIQYF
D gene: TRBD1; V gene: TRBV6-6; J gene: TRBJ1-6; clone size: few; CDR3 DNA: TGTGCCAGCAGCACGACTGACAGGGATAATTCACCCCTCCACTTT; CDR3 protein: CASSTTDRDNSPLHF
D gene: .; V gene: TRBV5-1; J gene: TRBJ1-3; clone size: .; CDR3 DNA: TGCGCCAGCAGCTTACTCGCACGCCCTGGAAACACCATATATTTT; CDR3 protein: CASSLLARPGNTIYF
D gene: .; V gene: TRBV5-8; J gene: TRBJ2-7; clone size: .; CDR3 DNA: TGTGCCAGCAGCCGGCGAGGGGGGAAAGACGAGCAGTACTTC; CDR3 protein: CASSRRGGKDEQYF
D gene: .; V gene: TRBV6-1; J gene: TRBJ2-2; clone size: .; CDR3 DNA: TGTGCCAGCAGTGGGGGCAGGGCCGGGGAGCTGTTTTTT; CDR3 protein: CASSGGRAGELFF
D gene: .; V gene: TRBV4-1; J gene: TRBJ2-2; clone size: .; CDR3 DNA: TGCGCCAGCAGCCTCTCCCTCAGATTGAACACCGGGGAGCTGTTTTTT; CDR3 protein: CASSLSLRLNTGELFF
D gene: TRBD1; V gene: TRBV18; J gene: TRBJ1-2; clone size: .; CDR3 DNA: TGTGCCAGCTCATCGGACAGGGTGATAGGCTACACCTTC; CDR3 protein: CASSSDRVIGYTF
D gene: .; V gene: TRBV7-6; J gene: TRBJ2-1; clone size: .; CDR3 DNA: TGTGCCAGCAGCTTAGTAGTAGGTGAGCAGTTCTTC; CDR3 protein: CASSLVVGEQFF
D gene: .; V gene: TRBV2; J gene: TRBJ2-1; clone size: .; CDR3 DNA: TGTGCCAGCAGTGAATGGGGCGGTGAGCAGTTCTTC; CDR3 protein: CASSEWGGEQFF